This entry lists 12 T cell receptor beta chains sequenced from one sample in a study of blood T cell repertoires in COVID-19. The assay was immunoSEQ multiplex PCR, and TCRdb's table has in-frame clones only and misses some. In the table there are 400,000 or so clones, around 91% of which are singletons. Sequencing used PBMCs or T cells enriched from blood (not recorded which). Receptors were obtained from a young man who had recovered from COVID-19.

V and J are TRBV5-6 and TRBJ1-6, with D perhaps TRBD1 (5 bases). With 4 bases removed from V and 12 bases from J, the gap between germline ends came to 17 bases. Germline V gene sequence: CDR1 SGHDT, CDR2 YYEEEE. The CDR3 is made up of 14 amino acids. The DNA for the CDR3 is TGTGCCAGCAGCCAACCTACGGGGGTCGAACCCCTCCACTTT. Protein product: CASSQPTGVEPLHF.

This rearrangement joins TRBV7-9 to TRBJ1-1; D is unclear. The CDR3 has 16 amino acids. Germline V lookup: CDR1 SEHNR, CDR2 FQNEAQ (reference sequence). The V gene lost 5 bases and the J gene lost 0 bases, with 16 bases spanning the gap. The CDR3 DNA follows: TGTGCCAGCAGCCCCCTCCGTGTGCGCCTGAACACTGAAGCTTTCTTT. This codes for CASSPLRVRLNTEAFF.

The chain is built from TRBV10-3 and TRBJ2-7, with a weak D call TRBD2 (6 bases). The V gene's germline CDR1 is ENHRY and CDR2 SYGVKD. The CDR3 length is 13 residues. V gave up 6 bases and J gave up 7 bases, with 16 bases separating them. The CDR3 DNA follows: TGTGCCATCAGCGGTGGGGGGAACCGTGAGCAGTACTTC. Protein sequence: CAISGGGNREQYF.

The genes are TRBV24-1 and TRBJ1-5; D remains ambiguous. CDR1 and CDR2 from the germline V gene are KGHDR and SFDVKD. This CDR3 comprises 14 residues. V was trimmed by 1 base and J by 1 base, leaving 4 bases between them. The CDR3 here is CATSDFGSNQPQHF. The CDR3 coding sequence is TGTGCCACCAGTGATTTTGGCAGCAATCAGCCCCAGCATTTT.

V usage is TRBV6-5 and J usage is TRBJ1-2; TRBD1 is a possible D gene (6 bases). Germline-derived CDR1 and CDR2 are MNHEY and SVGAGI. V was cut by 7 bases and J by 4 bases, with 13 bases left in between. This CDR3 region has 13 residues. The CDR3 DNA sequence: TGTGCCAGCACCCTCGGGACATTCTATGGCTACACCTTC. Protein: CASTLGTFYGYTF.

The gene calls are TRBV5-8 and TRBJ1-1; 7 nucleotides align to TRBD1. V lost 1 base and J lost 9; bases outside the gene matches: 12. The CDR3 is 15 amino acids. Germline lookup yields CDR1 SGHTS and CDR2 YDEGEE. The CDR3 DNA sequence: TGTGCCAGCAGCTTGTTGTCAGGACAGGCCTCTCAAGCTTTCTTT. Translation: CASSLLSGQASQAFF.

V and J are TRBV2 and TRBJ1-1; D is undetermined. The germline V gene encodes CDR1 SNHLY and CDR2 FYNNEI. There are 12 residues in the CDR3. Trimming stripped 3 bases from V and 7 bases from J, with 9 bases between. CDR3 residues: CASSELPSEAFF. In DNA form, the CDR3 reads TGTGCCAGCAGTGAGTTACCGAGTGAAGCTTTCTTT.

V gene TRBV5-4 combines with J gene TRBJ2-7; possible D gene TRBD1, 5 bases. This CDR3 has 15 residues. The V and J ends lost 5 bases and 0 bases respectively, with 15 bases between them. The germline V gene has CDR1 SGHNT and CDR2 YYREEE (reference sequence). CDR3 coding DNA: TGTGCCAGCAGACCGGTGGGGCAGCCCTCCTACGAGCAGTACTTC. Its protein product is CASRPVGQPSYEQYF. Full variable domain (missing parts from reference TRBV5-4 and TRBJ2-7): ETGVTQSPTHLIKTRGQQVTLRCSSQSGHNTVSWYQQALGQGPQFIFQYYREEENGRGNFPPRFSGLQFPNYSSELNVNALELDDSALYLCASRPVGQPSYEQYFGPGTRLTVT.

This sequence joins TRBV9 and TRBJ2-2; maybe TRBD1 (5 bases). The CDR3 is 14 amino acids. Germline assignment: CDR1 SGDLS and CDR2 YYNGEE. Trimming stripped 2 bases from V and 4 bases from J, with 9 bases between. CDR3 bases: TGTGCCAGCAGCGTGACAGATACCACCGGGGAGCTGTTTTTT. Amino acid sequence: CASSVTDTTGELFF.

The V and J genes are TRBV3-1 (or the pseudogene TRBV3-2) and TRBJ1-2; 7 bases agree with TRBD1. Germline V lookup: CDR1 LGHDT, CDR2 YNNKEL (reference sequence). The V segment lost 1 base and the J segment 4 bases; nucleotides outside the gene matches: 9. The CDR3 is 16 amino acids. This chain's CDR3 is CASSQARDSGRYGYTF. CDR3 sequence (DNA): TGTGCCAGCAGCCAAGCTCGGGACAGCGGGCGCTATGGCTACACCTTC.

The chain recombines TRBV3-1 (or the pseudogene TRBV3-2) with TRBJ2-7; no reliable D call. Trimming left V 0 bases short and J 3 bases short, with 12 bases between. The CDR3 totals 15 residues. CDR1 is LGHDT, CDR2 YNNKEL, per germline (reference sequence). CDR3: CASSQEIGPGYEQYF. In DNA, the CDR3 is TGTGCCAGCAGCCAAGAGATAGGTCCGGGCTACGAGCAGTACTTC.

This rearrangement joins TRBV5-5 to TRBJ1-2; the D is unclear. Germline V gene sequence: CDR1 SGHKS, CDR2 YYEKEE (reference sequence). The CDR3 spans 14 residues. The ends were cut back, 1 base at V and 6 bases at J, with 13 bases in the middle. CDR3 coding DNA: TGTGCCAGCAGCTTGTTAAGCCAGGTGAATGGCTACACCTTC. This translates into CASSLLSQVNGYTF.